A selection of T cell receptor beta chains follows, all from one sample in a study of T cells in Graves' hyperthyroidism and ophthalmopathy. TCRdb re-called the multiplex PCR reads with MiXCR, one entry per CDR3 protein. Here the sample spans around 420,000 distinct CDR3 sequences, roughly 13% being singletons. Sample: blood. The source of these receptors is a woman between 18 and 29 years old with Graves' hyperthyroidism. CDR3s include the opening cysteine and the closing phenylalanine or tryptophan. D genes are given only for firm matches. For some rows the clone size is stated as once, few or many, or as a class when expanded; others skip it.

v_call: TRBV28; d_call: -; clone_size: many; j_call: TRBJ1-5; cdr3_length: 12; cdr3_nt: TGTGCCAGCAGTGTAGGGGTTGAGCCCCAGCATTTT; cdr3_aa: CASSVGVEPQHF
v_call: TRBV28; d_call: -; clone_size: few; j_call: TRBJ2-1; cdr3_length: 15; cdr3_nt: TGTGCCAGCAGTTTTCAGCCAGCGGCCTACAATGAGCAGTTCTTC; cdr3_aa: CASSFQPAAYNEQFF
v_call: TRBV4-1; d_call: -; clone_size: many; j_call: TRBJ1-4; cdr3_length: 14; cdr3_nt: TGCGCCAGCAGCCACAAGGAGAGGATTGAAAAACTGTTTTTT; cdr3_aa: CASSHKERIEKLFF
v_call: TRBV29-1; d_call: -; clone_size: few; j_call: TRBJ2-7; cdr3_length: 12; cdr3_nt: TGCAGCGTCGCCCCCGGGGCTGGTGAGCAGTACTTC; cdr3_aa: CSVAPGAGEQYF
v_call: TRBV11-2; d_call: -; clone_size: many; j_call: TRBJ1-2; cdr3_length: 14; cdr3_nt: TGTGCCAGCAGCTTAGACGGTGCGAACTATGGCTACACCTTC; cdr3_aa: CASSLDGANYGYTF
v_call: TRBV2; d_call: -; clone_size: many; j_call: TRBJ2-7; cdr3_length: 12; cdr3_nt: TGTGCCGGGGGGGCAGACTACTACGAGCAGTACTTC; cdr3_aa: CAGGADYYEQYF
v_call: TRBV6-5; d_call: -; clone_size: -; j_call: TRBJ1-6; cdr3_length: 16; cdr3_nt: TGTGCCAGCAGTTATGAACAGGGTTTGAGCAATTCACCCCTCCACTTT; cdr3_aa: CASSYEQGLSNSPLHF
v_call: TRBV6-1; d_call: TRBD1; clone_size: -; j_call: TRBJ1-1; cdr3_length: 17; cdr3_nt: TGTGCCAGCAGTGGGGGGGACAGTTTTCCCGAGAACACTGAAGCTTTCTTT; cdr3_aa: CASSGGDSFPENTEAFF
v_call: TRBV4-1; d_call: -; clone_size: -; j_call: TRBJ2-5; cdr3_length: 14; cdr3_nt: TGCGCCAGCAGCCAAGGGGGGGAGTGGGAGACCCAGTACTTC; cdr3_aa: CASSQGGEWETQYF
v_call: TRBV4-1; d_call: TRBD2; clone_size: -; j_call: TRBJ2-1; cdr3_length: 18; cdr3_nt: TGCGCCAGCAGCCAAGATCCGGCGGGTAGCGGGAGCTACAATGAGCAGTTCTTC; cdr3_aa: CASSQDPAGSGSYNEQFF
v_call: TRBV20-1; d_call: -; clone_size: many; j_call: TRBJ1-1; cdr3_length: 13; cdr3_nt: TGCAGTGCTAGAGATACTGTCGGGGCTGAAGCTTTCTTT; cdr3_aa: CSARDTVGAEAFF
v_call: TRBV18; d_call: TRBD1; clone_size: -; j_call: TRBJ2-7; cdr3_length: 16; cdr3_nt: TGTGCCAGCTCACCGTTCATAGACAGGGGGACGTACGAGCAGTACTTC; cdr3_aa: CASSPFIDRGTYEQYF
v_call: TRBV6-1; d_call: TRBD2; clone_size: many; j_call: TRBJ2-5; cdr3_length: 17; cdr3_nt: TGTGCCAGCAGTTATTATCCGGGACTAGCGGGAGTGGAGACCCAGTACTTC; cdr3_aa: CASSYYPGLAGVETQYF
v_call: TRBV2; d_call: TRBD2; clone_size: many; j_call: TRBJ2-3; cdr3_length: 15; cdr3_nt: TGTGCCAGCAGAGCCGGACTAGATCTGGGAGATACGCAGTATTTT; cdr3_aa: CASRAGLDLGDTQYF
v_call: TRBV25-1; d_call: -; clone_size: many; j_call: TRBJ2-5; cdr3_length: 16; cdr3_nt: TGTGCCAGCAGTGAATGGGGGGTACCGACCTCCGAGACCCAGTACTTC; cdr3_aa: CASSEWGVPTSETQYF
v_call: TRBV6-2/TRBV6-3; d_call: TRBD1; clone_size: few; j_call: TRBJ1-1; cdr3_length: 15; cdr3_nt: TGTGCCAGCAGTTACTTGACAGGGGCGAACACTGAAGCTTTCTTT; cdr3_aa: CASSYLTGANTEAFF
v_call: TRBV19; d_call: -; clone_size: -; j_call: TRBJ2-1; cdr3_length: 12; cdr3_nt: TGTGCCAGTAGACAAGGGATCGATGAGCAGTTCTTC; cdr3_aa: CASRQGIDEQFF
v_call: TRBV29-1; d_call: -; clone_size: many; j_call: TRBJ2-3; cdr3_length: 14; cdr3_nt: TGCAGCGTTGCTGCAGGGCCTAGCACAGATACGCAGTATTTT; cdr3_aa: CSVAAGPSTDTQYF
v_call: TRBV2; d_call: -; clone_size: many; j_call: TRBJ1-4; cdr3_length: 14; cdr3_nt: TGTGCCAGCAGACCGACGGTAGAACACGAAAAACTGTTTTTT; cdr3_aa: CASRPTVEHEKLFF
v_call: TRBV20-1; d_call: TRBD2; clone_size: many; j_call: TRBJ2-7; cdr3_length: 15; cdr3_nt: TGCAGTGCTAAGGGCGTAGCGGGGGGCTCCTACGAGCAGTACTTC; cdr3_aa: CSAKGVAGGSYEQYF
v_call: TRBV10-3; d_call: -; clone_size: many; j_call: TRBJ2-5; cdr3_length: 13; cdr3_nt: TGTGCCATCAAGGCAAGCCATCAAGAGACCCAGTACTTC; cdr3_aa: CAIKASHQETQYF
v_call: TRBV6-1; d_call: TRBD2; clone_size: few; j_call: TRBJ2-1; cdr3_length: 16; cdr3_nt: TGTGCCAGCAACGGTGCACTAGCGGGCCTCTACAATGAGCAGTTCTTC; cdr3_aa: CASNGALAGLYNEQFF
v_call: TRBV20-1; d_call: TRBD2; clone_size: -; j_call: TRBJ2-7; cdr3_length: 13; cdr3_nt: TGCAGTCACAAAAGCGGGATCGCCTACGAGCAGTACTTC; cdr3_aa: CSHKSGIAYEQYF
v_call: TRBV5-4; d_call: TRBD2; clone_size: -; j_call: TRBJ2-1; cdr3_length: 17; cdr3_nt: TGTGCCAGCAGTCTCTCTAGCGGGAGGATACTTGGGGATGAGCAGTTCTTC; cdr3_aa: CASSLSSGRILGDEQFF
v_call: TRBV3-1; d_call: TRBD2; clone_size: many; j_call: TRBJ2-5; cdr3_length: 15; cdr3_nt: TGTGCCAGCAGCGAAAGGACTAGCGGGACGGAGACCCAGTACTTC; cdr3_aa: CASSERTSGTETQYF
v_call: TRBV14; d_call: -; clone_size: many; j_call: TRBJ1-1; cdr3_length: 13; cdr3_nt: TGTGCCAGCAGCCACGGGGGGATCGCTGAAGCTTTCTTT; cdr3_aa: CASSHGGIAEAFF
v_call: TRBV28; d_call: -; clone_size: many; j_call: TRBJ2-5; cdr3_length: 15; cdr3_nt: TGTGCCAGCAGTTTTATAAGGACCCCGCAAGAGACCCAGTACTTC; cdr3_aa: CASSFIRTPQETQYF
v_call: TRBV5-5; d_call: -; clone_size: few; j_call: TRBJ1-4; cdr3_length: 14; cdr3_nt: TGTGCCAGCAGCAGCGGACAGCTTAATGAAAAACTGTTTTTT; cdr3_aa: CASSSGQLNEKLFF
v_call: TRBV5-1; d_call: TRBD2; clone_size: many; j_call: TRBJ2-1; cdr3_length: 15; cdr3_nt: TGCGCCAGCAGCTTGCGGGCGGGAGGAATCAATGAGCAGTTCTTC; cdr3_aa: CASSLRAGGINEQFF
v_call: TRBV11-2; d_call: -; clone_size: few; j_call: TRBJ1-1; cdr3_length: 16; cdr3_nt: TGTGCTTCCAGCAGCTTAGAGCCGGGGATGAACACTGAAGCTTTCTTT; cdr3_aa: CASSSLEPGMNTEAFF
v_call: TRBV6-2/TRBV6-3; d_call: -; clone_size: few; j_call: TRBJ2-7; cdr3_length: 15; cdr3_nt: TGTGCCAGCAGCCCCAACACCGGGGTAACCTACGAGCAGTACTTC; cdr3_aa: CASSPNTGVTYEQYF
v_call: TRBV7-6; d_call: TRBD1; clone_size: many; j_call: TRBJ1-5; cdr3_length: 16; cdr3_nt: TGTGCCAGCAGCTTAGGACAGGGAGGCCTCAATCAGCCCCAGCATTTT; cdr3_aa: CASSLGQGGLNQPQHF
v_call: TRBV7-8; d_call: -; clone_size: few; j_call: TRBJ1-6; cdr3_length: 13; cdr3_nt: TGTGCCAGCAGCTTCCAGGCTAATTCACCCCTCCACTTT; cdr3_aa: CASSFQANSPLHF
v_call: TRBV27; d_call: -; clone_size: many; j_call: TRBJ2-7; cdr3_length: 15; cdr3_nt: TGTGCCAGCAGACCCTCCCCCGGCGGTTCCTACGAGCAGTACTTC; cdr3_aa: CASRPSPGGSYEQYF
v_call: TRBV28; d_call: -; clone_size: many; j_call: TRBJ1-1; cdr3_length: 16; cdr3_nt: TGTGCCAGCAGTTTATGGGTTGGCAGCCAGAACACTGAAGCTTTCTTT; cdr3_aa: CASSLWVGSQNTEAFF
v_call: TRBV5-1; d_call: TRBD1; clone_size: -; j_call: TRBJ2-7; cdr3_length: 15; cdr3_nt: TGCGCCAGCAGCCGGAACGACAGGGGTCACTACGAGCAGTACTTC; cdr3_aa: CASSRNDRGHYEQYF
v_call: TRBV6-1; d_call: -; clone_size: many; j_call: TRBJ1-2; cdr3_length: 14; cdr3_nt: TGTGCCAGCAGCGCCCGGAGGGCCTCCTATGGCTACACCTTC; cdr3_aa: CASSARRASYGYTF
v_call: TRBV9; d_call: -; clone_size: many; j_call: TRBJ1-6; cdr3_length: 15; cdr3_nt: TGTGCCAGCAGCGTAGATGGCAGGGTCGATTCACCCCTCCACTTT; cdr3_aa: CASSVDGRVDSPLHF
v_call: TRBV9; d_call: TRBD2; clone_size: -; j_call: TRBJ2-1; cdr3_length: 16; cdr3_nt: TGTGCCAGCAGCGCTCCAACTAGCGGGTCTTACGATGAGCAGTTCTTC; cdr3_aa: CASSAPTSGSYDEQFF
v_call: TRBV29-1; d_call: -; clone_size: many; j_call: TRBJ2-1; cdr3_length: 12; cdr3_nt: TGCAGCGTTGAAGACCTATACAATGAGCAGTTCTTC; cdr3_aa: CSVEDLYNEQFF
v_call: TRBV12-5; d_call: TRBD2; clone_size: -; j_call: TRBJ2-1; cdr3_length: 19; cdr3_nt: TGTGCTAGTGGTTTGGTAGGGGCGGGGGCTAGCGGGAGGGCCGATGAGCAGTTCTTC; cdr3_aa: CASGLVGAGASGRADEQFF
v_call: TRBV12-3/TRBV12-4; d_call: -; clone_size: few; j_call: TRBJ2-3; cdr3_length: 14; cdr3_nt: TGTGCCAGCAGTCTCCTCCGAGGAGCAGATACGCAGTATTTT; cdr3_aa: CASSLLRGADTQYF
v_call: TRBV12-3/TRBV12-4; d_call: -; clone_size: -; j_call: TRBJ1-5; cdr3_length: 16; cdr3_nt: TGTGCCAGCAGTTCTATCGGGGGGTCTAGCAATCAGCCCCAGCATTTT; cdr3_aa: CASSSIGGSSNQPQHF
v_call: TRBV9; d_call: -; clone_size: many; j_call: TRBJ1-1; cdr3_length: 15; cdr3_nt: TGTGCCAGCAGCGTAGATGGGATAAGGAACACTGAAGCTTTCTTT; cdr3_aa: CASSVDGIRNTEAFF
v_call: TRBV3-1; d_call: -; clone_size: -; j_call: TRBJ1-1; cdr3_length: 14; cdr3_nt: TGTGCCAGCAGCCCAGCTAGCACAGGGCTAGAAGCTTTCTTT; cdr3_aa: CASSPASTGLEAFF
v_call: TRBV28; d_call: TRBD2; clone_size: many; j_call: TRBJ2-1; cdr3_length: 15; cdr3_nt: TGTGCCAGCAGTCATCGACTAGCGGGAGGCAATGAGCAGTTCTTC; cdr3_aa: CASSHRLAGGNEQFF
v_call: TRBV24-1; d_call: TRBD2; clone_size: -; j_call: TRBJ2-3; cdr3_length: 16; cdr3_nt: TGTGCCACCAGTGATTCCAGCGGGAGTAGCACAGATACGCAGTATTTT; cdr3_aa: CATSDSSGSSTDTQYF
v_call: TRBV5-6; d_call: -; clone_size: -; j_call: TRBJ1-1; cdr3_length: 15; cdr3_nt: TGTGCCAGCAGCTTGGCGGGCAGTATGAACACTGAAGCTTTCTTT; cdr3_aa: CASSLAGSMNTEAFF
v_call: TRBV7-3; d_call: TRBD2; clone_size: many; j_call: TRBJ2-2; cdr3_length: 15; cdr3_nt: TGTGCCAGCAGCCCGGGACTAGCGGTCTTCGGGGAGCTGTTTTTT; cdr3_aa: CASSPGLAVFGELFF
v_call: TRBV27; d_call: -; clone_size: -; j_call: TRBJ2-1; cdr3_length: 13; cdr3_nt: TGTGCCAGCAGTTTATTACCCACAAATGAGCAGTTCTTC; cdr3_aa: CASSLLPTNEQFF
v_call: TRBV30; d_call: TRBD1; clone_size: few; j_call: TRBJ1-1; cdr3_length: 13; cdr3_nt: TGTGCCTGGGACAGGGGGCTGAACACTGAAGCTCTCTTT; cdr3_aa: CAWDRGLNTEALF
v_call: TRBV19; d_call: -; clone_size: many; j_call: TRBJ1-1; cdr3_length: 15; cdr3_nt: TGTGCCAGTACCCCTTATTGGGGAACTCACACTGAAGCTTTCTTT; cdr3_aa: CASTPYWGTHTEAFF
v_call: TRBV6-6; d_call: -; clone_size: -; j_call: TRBJ1-4; cdr3_length: 15; cdr3_nt: TGTGCCAGCAGTTACTCAGGGAGGAGAGATGAAAAACTGTTTTTT; cdr3_aa: CASSYSGRRDEKLFF
v_call: TRBV6-6; d_call: -; clone_size: many; j_call: TRBJ2-7; cdr3_length: 14; cdr3_nt: TGTGCCAGCAGTTACGGGGGTAAGGGGTACGAGCAGTACTTC; cdr3_aa: CASSYGGKGYEQYF
v_call: TRBV30; d_call: -; clone_size: few; j_call: TRBJ1-4; cdr3_length: 12; cdr3_nt: TGTGCCTGGGGCGGCAGGTTGGGGAAACTGTTTTTT; cdr3_aa: CAWGGRLGKLFF
v_call: TRBV13; d_call: TRBD1; clone_size: many; j_call: TRBJ1-2; cdr3_length: 14; cdr3_nt: TGTGCCAGCAGCTCCACGACAGGGACGGATGGCTACACCTTC; cdr3_aa: CASSSTTGTDGYTF
v_call: TRBV2; d_call: -; clone_size: -; j_call: TRBJ2-2; cdr3_length: 13; cdr3_nt: TGTGCCAGCAGACCCGAGGGGGAAGGGGAGCTGTTTTTT; cdr3_aa: CASRPEGEGELFF
v_call: TRBV20-1; d_call: -; clone_size: -; j_call: TRBJ1-1; cdr3_length: 12; cdr3_nt: TGCAGTGTCGAACCGGTGAACACTGAAGCTTTCTTT; cdr3_aa: CSVEPVNTEAFF
v_call: TRBV15; d_call: TRBD1; clone_size: -; j_call: TRBJ2-1; cdr3_length: 17; cdr3_nt: TGTGCCACCAGCAGAGAAACCCCGGACAGGACCTACAATGAGCAGTTCTTC; cdr3_aa: CATSRETPDRTYNEQFF
v_call: TRBV2; d_call: TRBD1; clone_size: many; j_call: TRBJ2-1; cdr3_length: 17; cdr3_nt: TGTGCCAGCAGTGAATCCGTGACAGGGGGGTCGGTCGATGAGCAGTTCTTC; cdr3_aa: CASSESVTGGSVDEQFF